Sequencing of this T cell receptor beta chain was carried out in a study of T cells in localized non-small cell lung cancer (dated by TCRdb to 2020 to 2022). Broadly, across the study: The study examined T cell repertoires in 200 to 300 patients with early-stage NSCLC and compared tumors with uninvolved tumor-adjacent lungs. NSCLC patients had a mean age of approximately 66 years, and around 140 were male and more than 90 female. The cohort was made up of roughly 250 treatment-naive NSCLC patients whose localized lung tumors had been resected.

Comment on this clone: The antigen it recognizes is unknown. Base quality data are lacking; no much larger clone is found one base away.

At diagnosis, peripheral blood, uninvolved tumor-adjacent lung and tumor were collected and were preserved as a mix of fresh-frozen and FFPE material. For TCR repertoire profiling, blood samples were analyzed as peripheral blood mononuclear cells. Overall study outcomes, separate from this receptor: Because the study design was exploratory, TCR variables were selected using unadjusted p-values without false-discovery rate correction. Of the top 100 tumor clones, a median of approximately 60 were detected in paired uninvolved adjacent lung; 28 were also among that lung's top 100. Because multi-region tumor sequencing was not performed, intratumor heterogeneity could not be ruled out. Uninvolved tumor-adjacent lung showed the highest T cell clonality, higher than tumor, which suggests more focused antigenic responses in the adjacent lung. Longer overall survival was associated with higher blood T cell density, whereas shorter survival was associated with higher adjacent-lung clonality.

TCR beta CDR3 regions were sequenced from DNA using the immunoSEQ Assay. As for the original processing: T cell density was computed as TCR beta template counts normalized to usable DNA estimated by amplifying housekeeping genes. Richness was estimated with the preseqR package, extrapolating to 400,000 templates for PBMC samples and 120,000 templates for tissue samples. Clonality was taken to be one minus Pielou's evenness. To identify tissue-enriched TCRs, differential abundance testing was run on productive amino-acid clonotypes with a minimum total count of 5 and an alpha of 0.1. The Jaccard Index and the Morisita Overlap Index were used to measure repertoire overlap between compartments. GLIPH grouped TCR beta CDR3s together with public tetramer-defined viral CDR3s, and a viral motif had to include at least three viral sequences and also show V-gene enrichment. Sourced from immuneACCESS, this table was stored by TCRdb with only in-frame sequences that have V and J called. A share of the clones is absent; for the studies checked, an unresolved V gene accounts for under half, and the remainder has no known explanation. The DNA gave D and trimming, while V, J and clone size come from that table. This sample comprises 90,000 to 100,000 clones, about nine tenths of them detected only once. 4.1% of the sample rests with the top ten.

The clonotype comes from a woman aged 35-70 years with stage II squamous cell lung carcinoma. The material was PBMCs, obtained before any cancer treatment.

The CDR3 region has the sequence CASSQTLAGGRNNEQFF. The nucleotide sequence reads TGTGCCAGCAGCCAAACCCTAGCGGGGGGGCGGAACAATGAGCAGTTCTTC. The chain is assembled from TRBV11-3 and TRBJ2-1; TRBD2 fits 12 bases in the junction. V is cut back by 5 bases and J by 5 bases, with 10 bases in the junction unmatched. Via the germline V gene, CDR1 is SGHNT and CDR2 YENEEA. Spanning cysteine to phenylalanine, the CDR3 consists of 17 amino acids. Of the read, only the CDR3 DNA is kept; its 51 bases are in frame from base 1.